A single sample gave rise to the 16 T cell receptor beta chains below, sequenced in a study of cytotoxic CD8 clonotypes in ibrutinib-treated CLL. This table comes from immunoSEQ multiplex PCR, and its TCRdb copy is limited to in-frame clones, with some not included. Of over 120,000 clones in the sample, roughly 76% were seen once. Here the sequenced sample was PBMCs, taken after 24 months of ibrutinib treatment. The receptors stem from a human donor with chronic lymphocytic leukemia.

The genes are TRBV18 and TRBJ2-7, with 10 bases aligning to TRBD2. This CDR3 has 17 amino acids. Unmatched junction bases numbered 12, after V lost 6 bases and J lost 1 base. Looked up from germline, CDR1 is KGHSH and CDR2 is LQKENI. CDR3 amino acids: CASSPNQIAGGSYEQYF. As DNA, the CDR3 is TGTGCCAGCTCTCCCAACCAAATAGCGGGAGGTTCCTACGAGCAGTACTTC.

The rearrangement joins TRBV18 to TRBJ1-1, with D uncertain. V lost 6 bases and J lost 5, with 16 bases in between. This CDR3 comprises 14 residues. In germline, CDR1 is KGHSH, CDR2 LQKENI. CDR3 nucleotide sequence: TGTGCCAGCTCCCCGGCGGGCGGCGAGACTGAAGCTTTCTTT. Translating gives CASSPAGGETEAFF.

J is TRBJ2-3 and V is TRBV5-6; TRBD1 agrees at 11 bases. Germline V lookup: CDR1 SGHDT, CDR2 YYEEEE. Trimming removed 4 bases from V and 5 bases from J; junction bases left unmatched: 6. The CDR3 length is 15 residues. The CDR3 sequence: CASSAPGQGGDTQYF. Here the CDR3 DNA reads TGTGCCAGCAGCGCCCCGGGACAGGGGGGAGATACGCAGTATTTT.

The V and J genes are TRBV7-3 and TRBJ1-3; D gene ambiguous. The ends were cut back, 4 bases at V and 2 bases at J, with 9 bases in the middle. The CDR3 length is 14 residues. Germline V CDR1 and CDR2: SGHTA, FQGTGA. In nucleotides, the CDR3 is TGTGCCAGCAGCTCCCGGACGGCTGGAAACACCATATATTTT. Translation gives CASSSRTAGNTIYF.

This clone was observed a handful of times. This rearrangement joins TRBV5-1 to TRBJ2-3; a weak D match, TRBD1 (6 bases). CDR1 and CDR2 (germline): SGHRS, YFSETQ. Trimming took 0 bases from V and 1 from J, leaving 6 bases between them. The CDR3 covers 14 residues. The CDR3 region has the DNA TGCGCCAGCAGCTTGGAGGGGGGCACAGATACGCAGTATTTT. This codes for CASSLEGGTDTQYF.

Written as DNA, the CDR3 is TGTGCCAGTATGCGGACAGGGGTGGGACAGCCCCAGCATTTT. Protein sequence: CASMRTGVGQPQHF. V gene TRBV19 combines with J gene TRBJ1-5; 9 nucleotides align to TRBD1. Trimming at V came to 7 bases and at J to 7 bases, leaving 8 bases not matched to a gene. The CDR3 sequence is 14 residues long. The germline CDR1 and CDR2 sequences are LNHDA and SQIVND (reference sequence).

The chain joins TRBV30 to TRBJ1-5; D might be TRBD1 (5 bases). The CDR3 spans 15 residues. The germline V gene encodes CDR1 GTSNPN and CDR2 SVGIG (reference sequence). Trimming left V 5 bases short and J 1 base short, with 15 bases between. CDR3 DNA: TGTGCCTGGTTGTGGGACTCCCGAAGCAATCAGCCCCAGCATTTT. Protein sequence: CAWLWDSRSNQPQHF.

This chain connects TRBV28 to TRBJ1-5, with 8 bases identical to TRBD1. CDR1 and CDR2 from the germline V gene are MDHEN and SYDVKM. The ends lost 6 bases at V and 11 bases at J; junction bases unmatched: 6. The CDR3 loop spans 12 amino acids. The CDR3 spells CASRRTGPTQHF. DNA for the CDR3: TGTGCCAGCAGAAGGACAGGGCCAACCCAGCATTTT.

The CDR3 DNA follows: TGTGCCAGCAGCCAACAGAGGGGACCAGATACGCAGTATTTT. It codes for CASSQQRGPDTQYF. This chain links TRBV16 with TRBJ2-3; D may correspond to TRBD1 or TRBD2 (5 bases each). Trimming removed 2 bases at V and 4 bases at J, with 10 bases between. Germline CDR1 and CDR2: KGHSY and FQNENV. The CDR3 covers 14 residues.

The chain uses TRBV27 and TRBJ1-2; 7 bases are shared with TRBD1. Losses at the gene ends were 3 bases for V and 3 bases for J; bases not matched to a gene: 13. The CDR3 totals 17 residues. Germline V gene sequence: CDR1 MNHEY, CDR2 SMNVEV (reference sequence). The CDR3 is CASSFQIWGGGHYGYTF. DNA of the CDR3: TGTGCCAGCAGTTTCCAGATCTGGGGAGGGGGCCACTATGGCTACACCTTC.

The chain carries TRBV18 and TRBJ2-2; TRBD1 matches at 9 bases. In germline, CDR1 is KGHSH, CDR2 LQKENI. The CDR3 is 17 residues long. The trim removed 3 bases at V and 4 bases at J, leaving 9 bases unmatched. In DNA, the CDR3 is TGTGCCAGCTCACCTATCCGTGAGACAGGGGGCACCGGGGAGCTGTTTTTT. This codes for CASSPIRETGGTGELFF.

In DNA, the CDR3 is TGTGCCAGCAGCCCCGCAGGGAACTCACAAGAGACCCAGTACTTC. Translating gives CASSPAGNSQETQYF. This chain connects TRBV7-8 to TRBJ2-5; tentative D call: TRBD1 (5 bases). CDR3 length: 15 residues. V was pared by 5 bases and J by 2 bases, with 15 bases between. The germline V gene has CDR1 SGHVS and CDR2 FQNEAQ.

The rearrangement uses TRBV6-5 and TRBJ1-5; 7 nucleotides align to TRBD1. Trimming removed 6 bases from V and 8 bases from J; junction bases left unmatched: 13. The CDR3 extends over 15 amino acids. The germline V gene encodes CDR1 MNHEY and CDR2 SVGAGI. The CDR3 spells CASSPWDSPWEPQHF. The CDR3 coding sequence is TGTGCCAGCAGCCCCTGGGACAGCCCCTGGGAGCCCCAGCATTTT.

The chain is built from TRBV7-9 and TRBJ1-1; D is ambiguous. CDR1 is SEHNR, CDR2 FQNEAQ, per germline (reference sequence). The CDR3 has 12 residues. The V end lost 2 bases, the J end lost 7 bases, and 8 bases lay between the germline ends. The DNA of the CDR3 is TGTGCCAGCAGCTTACGTGGTGTTGAAGCTTTCTTT. Its translation: CASSLRGVEAFF.

V gene TRBV11-3 combines with J gene TRBJ2-1, with D uncertain. The CDR3 is made up of 17 amino acids. Germline CDR1 SGHNT, CDR2 YENEEA. V was trimmed by 1 base and J by 0 bases, leaving 13 bases between them. The CDR3 protein is CASSLATTANSYNEQFF. The DNA for the CDR3 is TGTGCCAGCAGCTTAGCGACGACGGCAAACTCCTACAATGAGCAGTTCTTC. Full variable domain (outside the CDR3, taken from reference TRBV11-3 and TRBJ2-1): EAGVVQSPRYKIIEKKQPVAFWCNPISGHNTLYWYLQNLGQGPELLIRYENEEAVDDSQLPKDRFSAERLKGVDSTLKIQPAELGDSAVYLCASSLATTANSYNEQFFGPGTRLTVL.

V usage is TRBV5-1 and J usage is TRBJ2-1; D could derive from TRBD1 or TRBD2 (5 bases each). Germline assignment: CDR1 SGHRS and CDR2 YFSETQ. The CDR3 length is 16 residues. V was trimmed by 0 bases and J by 4 bases, leaving 14 bases between them. In nucleotides, the CDR3 is TGCGCCAGCAGCTTGGTTTCGGGACCGGTTTACAATGAGCAGTTCTTC. Amino acid sequence: CASSLVSGPVYNEQFF.